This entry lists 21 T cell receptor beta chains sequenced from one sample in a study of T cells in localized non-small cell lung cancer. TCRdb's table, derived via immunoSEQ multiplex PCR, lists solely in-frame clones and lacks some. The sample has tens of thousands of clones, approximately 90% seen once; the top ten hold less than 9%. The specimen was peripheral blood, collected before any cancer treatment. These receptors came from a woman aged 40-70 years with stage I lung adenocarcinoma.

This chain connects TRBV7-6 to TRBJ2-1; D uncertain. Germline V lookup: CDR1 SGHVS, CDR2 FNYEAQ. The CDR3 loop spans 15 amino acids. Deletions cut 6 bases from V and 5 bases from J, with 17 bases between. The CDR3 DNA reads TGTGCCAGCAGTCCCCCAGGCCTGAACAACAATGAGCAGTTCTTC. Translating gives CASSPPGLNNNEQFF. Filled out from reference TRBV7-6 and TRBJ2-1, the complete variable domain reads GAGVSQSPRYKVTKRGQDVALRCDPISGHVSLYWYRQALGQGPEFLTYFNYEAQQDKSGLPNDRFSAERPEGSISTLTIQRTEQRDSAMYRCASSPPGLNNNEQFFGPGTRLTVL.

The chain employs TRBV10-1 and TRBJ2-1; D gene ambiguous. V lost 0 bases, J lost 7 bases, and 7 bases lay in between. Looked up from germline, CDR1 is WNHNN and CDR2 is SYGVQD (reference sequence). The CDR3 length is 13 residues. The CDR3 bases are TGCGCCAGCAGTGAGTCTGCAATGAATGAGCAGTTCTTC. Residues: CASSESAMNEQFF.

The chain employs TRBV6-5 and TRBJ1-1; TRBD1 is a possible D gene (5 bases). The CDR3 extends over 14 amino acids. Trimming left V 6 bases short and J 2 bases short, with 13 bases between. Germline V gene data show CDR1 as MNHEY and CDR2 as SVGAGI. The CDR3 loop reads CASREDILNTEAFF. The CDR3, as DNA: TGTGCCAGCAGGGAGGACATACTTAACACTGAAGCTTTCTTT.

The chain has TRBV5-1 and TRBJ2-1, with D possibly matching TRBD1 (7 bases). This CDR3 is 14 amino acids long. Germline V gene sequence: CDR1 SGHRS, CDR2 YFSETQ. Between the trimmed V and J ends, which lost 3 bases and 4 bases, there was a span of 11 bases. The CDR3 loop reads CASSSEGQYNEQFF. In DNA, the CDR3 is TGCGCCAGCAGCTCGGAGGGACAGTACAATGAGCAGTTCTTC.

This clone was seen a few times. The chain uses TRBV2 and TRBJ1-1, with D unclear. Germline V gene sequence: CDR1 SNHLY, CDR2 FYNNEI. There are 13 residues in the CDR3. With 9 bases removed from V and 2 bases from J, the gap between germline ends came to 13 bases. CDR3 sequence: CASQPSINTEAFF. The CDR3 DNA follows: TGTGCCAGTCAGCCGTCAATTAACACTGAAGCTTTCTTT.

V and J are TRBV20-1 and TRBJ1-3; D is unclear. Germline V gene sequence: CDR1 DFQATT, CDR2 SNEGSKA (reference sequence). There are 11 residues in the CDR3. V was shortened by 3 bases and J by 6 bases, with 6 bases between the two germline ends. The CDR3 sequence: CSARVQNTIYF. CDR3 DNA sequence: TGCAGTGCTAGGGTCCAAAACACCATATATTTT.

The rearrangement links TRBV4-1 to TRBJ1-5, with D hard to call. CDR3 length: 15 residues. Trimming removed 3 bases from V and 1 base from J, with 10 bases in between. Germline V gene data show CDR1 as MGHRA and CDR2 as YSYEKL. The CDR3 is CASSQGTVSNQPQHF. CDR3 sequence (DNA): TGCGCCAGCAGCCAGGGCACGGTAAGCAATCAGCCCCAGCATTTT.

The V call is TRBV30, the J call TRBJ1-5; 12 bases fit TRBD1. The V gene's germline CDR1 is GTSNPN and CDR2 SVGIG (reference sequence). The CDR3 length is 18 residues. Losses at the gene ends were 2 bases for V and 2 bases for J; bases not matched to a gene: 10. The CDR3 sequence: CAWSLGTGGGFGNQPQHF. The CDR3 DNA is TGTGCCTGGAGTCTTGGGACAGGGGGCGGATTCGGCAATCAGCCCCAGCATTTT.

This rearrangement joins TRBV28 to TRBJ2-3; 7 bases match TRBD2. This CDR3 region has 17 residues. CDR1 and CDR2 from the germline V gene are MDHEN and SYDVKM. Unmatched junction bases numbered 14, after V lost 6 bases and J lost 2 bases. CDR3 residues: CASRVFAGSGFTDTQYF. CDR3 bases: TGTGCCAGCAGAGTATTCGCTGGTAGCGGGTTCACAGATACGCAGTATTTT.

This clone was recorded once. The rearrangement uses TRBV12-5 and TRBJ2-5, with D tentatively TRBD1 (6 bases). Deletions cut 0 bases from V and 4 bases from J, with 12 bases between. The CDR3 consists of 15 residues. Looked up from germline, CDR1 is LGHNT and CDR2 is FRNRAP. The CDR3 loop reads CASGLVQGWGETQYF. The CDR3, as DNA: TGTGCTAGTGGTTTGGTCCAGGGGTGGGGAGAGACCCAGTACTTC.

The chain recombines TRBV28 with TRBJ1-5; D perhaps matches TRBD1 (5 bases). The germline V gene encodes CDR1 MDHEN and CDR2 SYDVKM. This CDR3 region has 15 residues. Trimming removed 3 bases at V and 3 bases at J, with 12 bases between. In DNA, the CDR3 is TGTGCCAGCAGTTTCCCGACAGCGCCCAATCAGCCCCAGCATTTT. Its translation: CASSFPTAPNQPQHF.

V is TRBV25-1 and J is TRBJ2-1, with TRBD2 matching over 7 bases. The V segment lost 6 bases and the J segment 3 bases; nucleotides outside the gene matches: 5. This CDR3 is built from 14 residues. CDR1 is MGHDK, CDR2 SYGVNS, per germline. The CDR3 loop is CASSGTNLYNEQFF. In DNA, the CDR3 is TGTGCCAGCAGCGGGACTAACCTCTACAATGAGCAGTTCTTC.

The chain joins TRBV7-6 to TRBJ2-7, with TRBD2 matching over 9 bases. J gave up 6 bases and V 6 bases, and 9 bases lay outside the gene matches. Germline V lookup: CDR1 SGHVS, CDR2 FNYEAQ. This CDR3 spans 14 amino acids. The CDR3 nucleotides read TGTGCCAGCAGTCGCGGGGGGGAAGCTCTCGAGCAGTACTTC. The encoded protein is CASSRGGEALEQYF.

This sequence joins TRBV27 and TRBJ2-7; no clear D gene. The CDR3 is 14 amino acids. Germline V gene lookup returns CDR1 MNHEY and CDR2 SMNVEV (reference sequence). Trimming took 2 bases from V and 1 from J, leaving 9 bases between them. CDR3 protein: CASSLGGESYEQYF. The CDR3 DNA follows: TGTGCCAGCAGTTTAGGCGGAGAATCCTACGAGCAGTACTTC.

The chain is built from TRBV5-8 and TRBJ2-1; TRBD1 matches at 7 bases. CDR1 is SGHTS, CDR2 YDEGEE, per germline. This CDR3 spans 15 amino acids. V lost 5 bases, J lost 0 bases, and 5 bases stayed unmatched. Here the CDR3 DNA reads TGTGCCAGCAGGGGCGACAGGGACTCCTACAATGAGCAGTTCTTC. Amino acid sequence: CASRGDRDSYNEQFF.

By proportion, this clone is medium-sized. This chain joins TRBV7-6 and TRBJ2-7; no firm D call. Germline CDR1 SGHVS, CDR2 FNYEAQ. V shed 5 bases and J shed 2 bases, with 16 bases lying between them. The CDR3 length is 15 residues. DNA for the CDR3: TGTGCCAGCAGCCCTGGTTCGGGCGGCACCTACGAGCAGTACTTC. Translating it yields CASSPGSGGTYEQYF.

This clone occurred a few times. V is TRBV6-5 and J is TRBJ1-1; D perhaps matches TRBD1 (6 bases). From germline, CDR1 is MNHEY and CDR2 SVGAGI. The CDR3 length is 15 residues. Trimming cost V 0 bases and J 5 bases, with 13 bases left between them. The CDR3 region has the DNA TGTGCCAGCAGTTACTCGGCAGGGACAAAAACTGAAGCTTTCTTT. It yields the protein CASSYSAGTKTEAFF.

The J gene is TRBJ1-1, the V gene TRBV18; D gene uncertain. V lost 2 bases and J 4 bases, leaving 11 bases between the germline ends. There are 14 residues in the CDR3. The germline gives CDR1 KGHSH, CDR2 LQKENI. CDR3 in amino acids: CASSPGGRVTEAFF. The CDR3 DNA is TGTGCCAGCTCACCAGGAGGGAGGGTCACTGAAGCTTTCTTT.

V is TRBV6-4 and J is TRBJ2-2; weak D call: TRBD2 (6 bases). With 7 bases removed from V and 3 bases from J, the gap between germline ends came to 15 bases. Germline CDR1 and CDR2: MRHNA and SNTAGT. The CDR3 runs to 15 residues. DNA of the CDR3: TGTGCCAGCACACAAGAGGAGGGAGACACCGGGGAGCTGTTTTTT. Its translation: CASTQEEGDTGELFF.

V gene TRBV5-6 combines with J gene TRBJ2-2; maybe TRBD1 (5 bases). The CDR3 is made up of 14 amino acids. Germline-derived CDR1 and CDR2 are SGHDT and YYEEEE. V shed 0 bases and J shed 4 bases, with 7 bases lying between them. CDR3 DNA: TGTGCCAGCAGCTTGGAGGGGCCCACCGGGGAGCTGTTTTTT. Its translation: CASSLEGPTGELFF. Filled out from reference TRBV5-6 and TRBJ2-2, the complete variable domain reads DAGVTQSPTHLIKTRGQQVTLRCSPKSGHDTVSWYQQALGQGPQFIFQYYEEEERQRGNFPDRFSGHQFPNYSSELNVNALLLGDSALYLCASSLEGPTGELFFGEGSRLTVL.

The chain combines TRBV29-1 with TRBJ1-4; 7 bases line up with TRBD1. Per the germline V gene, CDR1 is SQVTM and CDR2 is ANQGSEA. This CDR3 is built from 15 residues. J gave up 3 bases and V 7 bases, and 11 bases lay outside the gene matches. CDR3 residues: CSASGGRGPNEKLFF. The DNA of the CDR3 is TGCAGCGCCTCAGGGGGGCGAGGGCCTAATGAAAAACTGTTTTTT.